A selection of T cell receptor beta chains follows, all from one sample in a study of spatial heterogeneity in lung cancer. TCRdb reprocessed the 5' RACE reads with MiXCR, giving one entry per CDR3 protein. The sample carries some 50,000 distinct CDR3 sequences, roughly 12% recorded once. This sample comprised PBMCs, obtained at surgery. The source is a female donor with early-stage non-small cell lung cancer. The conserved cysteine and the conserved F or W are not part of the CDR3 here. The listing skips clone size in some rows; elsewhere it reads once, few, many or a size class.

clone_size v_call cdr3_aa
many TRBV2 ASTTGEYYGYT
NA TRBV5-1 ASSLESGQNQPQH
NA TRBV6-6 ASSVGVDTQY
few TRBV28 ASSFPGDVDYGYT
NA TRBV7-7 ASSAGGPDTQY
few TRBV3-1 ASRVTNSPLH
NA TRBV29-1 SVGAGSGNTIY
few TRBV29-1 SAREMNTEAF
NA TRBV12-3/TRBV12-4 ASSFSGLVPNTDGYT
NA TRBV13 ASSPGQGSRQETQY
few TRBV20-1 SARDTRWRGHTEAF
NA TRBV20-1 SARDGRGSTGEQY
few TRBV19 ASSIVDSNQPQH
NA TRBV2 ASSPEGGRTEAF
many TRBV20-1 SARNQGGGLNYGYT
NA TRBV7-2 ASLPHGGPWNTQY
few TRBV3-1 ASSPTRNSNQPQH